The clone carrying this T cell receptor (beta chain) was counted many times. Amplification of TCR beta CDR3 regions was performed using RNA transcripts as template. HTBI primers were used for first-round RT-PCR of the TCR CDR3. TCRdb re-called the multiplex PCR reads through MiXCR, storing one row per CDR3 protein. The profile covers about 460,000 distinct CDR3 sequences, with 20% to 25% appearing a single time and about 49% taken by the ten largest. This sample is drawn from a study of T cells in Graves' hyperthyroidism and ophthalmopathy. Among ophthalmopathy patients, the Clinical Activity Score reached at least 3, the NOSPECS grade reached at least 4, and duration remained under 3 months. Used for diagnoses were clinical symptoms, serum thyroxine and TRAb, thyroid ultrasound and orbital computed tomography. Input material: blood. This clonotype was sampled from a woman in her sixties or seventies with Graves' ophthalmopathy.

Here the CDR3 DNA reads TGTGCCAGCAAGGGAGGCTACGAGCAGTACTTC. Translation gives CASKGGYEQYF. The V gene is TRBV28, the J gene TRBJ2-7; D perhaps matches TRBD2 (6 bases). Trimming cost V 7 bases and J 3 bases, with 7 bases left between them. The CDR3 is 11 residues long. The germline V gene encodes CDR1 MDHEN and CDR2 SYDVKM. Filled out from reference TRBV28 and TRBJ2-7, the complete variable domain reads DVKVTQSSRYLVKRTGEKVFLECVQDMDHENMFWYRQDPGLGLRLIYFSYDVKMKEKGDIPEGYSVSREKKERFSLILESASTNQTSMYLCASKGGYEQYFGPGTRLTVT.